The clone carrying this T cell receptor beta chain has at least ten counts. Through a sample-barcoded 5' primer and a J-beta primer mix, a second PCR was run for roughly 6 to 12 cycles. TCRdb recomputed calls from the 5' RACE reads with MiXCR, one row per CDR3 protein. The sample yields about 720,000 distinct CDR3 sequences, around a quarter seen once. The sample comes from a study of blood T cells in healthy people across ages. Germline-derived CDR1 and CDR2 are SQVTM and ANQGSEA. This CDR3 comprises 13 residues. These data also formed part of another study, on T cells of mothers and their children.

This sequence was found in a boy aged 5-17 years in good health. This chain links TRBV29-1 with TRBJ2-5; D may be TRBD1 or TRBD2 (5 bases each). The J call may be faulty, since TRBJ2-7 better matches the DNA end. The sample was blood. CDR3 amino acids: CSVAPGTNYEQYF. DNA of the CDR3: TGCAGCGTGGCCCCTGGGACCAACTACGAGCAGTACTTC.